This T cell receptor beta chain originates from a study of blood T cell repertoires in COVID-19. Across the study: Collection of acute and convalescent COVID-19 samples took place in the United States, Italy and Spain. T cells, B-cell-depleted T cells, or PBMCs supplied cDNA or gDNA.

Worth noting for this clone: The sample carries other DNA sequences with the same CDR3.

Produced via immunoSEQ multiplex PCR; TCRdb's table is partial and in-frame only. The sample records approximately 270,000 clones, 85% to 90% being singletons. Each participant's cohort was designated according to participant-reported clinical history. CDR1 and CDR2 (germline): MNHEY, SVGAGI. The CDR3 extends over 13 amino acids. V was trimmed by 6 bases and J by 4 bases, leaving 12 bases between them. The receptor comes from a man aged 40-49 years who had recovered from COVID-19. V is TRBV6-5 and J is TRBJ2-5; possibly TRBD2 for D (5 bases). The specimen was PBMCs or T cells enriched from blood (not recorded which). CDR3 protein: CASSRGWGETQYF. The CDR3 nucleotides are TGTGCCAGCAGCCGCGGGTGGGGAGAGACCCAGTACTTC.